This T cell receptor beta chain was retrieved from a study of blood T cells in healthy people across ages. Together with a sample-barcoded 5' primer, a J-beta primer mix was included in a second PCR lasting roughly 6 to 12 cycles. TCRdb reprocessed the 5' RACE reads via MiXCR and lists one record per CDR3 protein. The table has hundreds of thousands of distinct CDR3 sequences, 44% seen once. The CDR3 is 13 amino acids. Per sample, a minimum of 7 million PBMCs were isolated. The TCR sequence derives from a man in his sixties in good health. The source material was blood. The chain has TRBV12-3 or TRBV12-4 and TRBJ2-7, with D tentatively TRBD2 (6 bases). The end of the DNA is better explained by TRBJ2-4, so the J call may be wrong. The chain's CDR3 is CASSLVGGGIQYF. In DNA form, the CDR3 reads TGTGCCAGCAGTTTGGTGGGGGGTGGCATTCAGTACTTC.